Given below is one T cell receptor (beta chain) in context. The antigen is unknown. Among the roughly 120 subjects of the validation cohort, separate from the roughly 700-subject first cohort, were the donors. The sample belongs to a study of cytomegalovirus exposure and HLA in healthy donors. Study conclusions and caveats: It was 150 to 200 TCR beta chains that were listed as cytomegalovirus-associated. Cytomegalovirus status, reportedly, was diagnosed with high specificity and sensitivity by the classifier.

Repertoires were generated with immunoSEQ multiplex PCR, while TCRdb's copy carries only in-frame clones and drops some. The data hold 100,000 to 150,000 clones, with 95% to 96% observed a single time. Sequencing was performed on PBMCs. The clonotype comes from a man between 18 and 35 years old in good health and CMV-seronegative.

The CDR3 sequence is CASRVAGGNNEQFF. CDR3 nucleotide sequence: TGTGCCAGTAGAGTAGCGGGAGGGAACAATGAGCAGTTCTTC. The chain joins TRBV19 to TRBJ2-1, with TRBD2 identical over 11 bases. Germline assignment: CDR1 LNHDA and CDR2 SQIVND (reference sequence). The CDR3 runs to 14 residues. Unmatched junction bases numbered 3, after V lost 6 bases and J lost 5 bases.